A selection of T cell receptor beta chains follows, all from one sample in a study of cytomegalovirus exposure and HLA in healthy donors. TCRdb's table, derived via immunoSEQ multiplex PCR, lists solely in-frame clones and lacks some. Of about 140,000 clones in the sample, over 75% are singletons; the top ten hold about 1.8%. Sequenced material: PBMCs. All receptors come from a woman aged 25-40 years in good health and CMV-seronegative. CDR3s include the opening cysteine and the closing phenylalanine or tryptophan. The order of the fields is clone size, V gene, J gene, D gene, CDR3 protein, CDR3 DNA. The D gene is left open where the match is weak. Clone size appears in some rows only: once, few, many, or a class for an expanded clone.

NA	TRBV6-6	TRBJ1-4	NA	CASSVVGVTNEKLFF	TGTGCCAGCAGTGTTGTCGGGGTAACTAATGAAAAACTGTTTTTT
medium-sized	TRBV2	TRBJ1-2	TRBD1	CASRGQGGNNYGYTF	TGTGCCAGCAGAGGACAGGGGGGGAATAACTATGGCTACACCTTC
few	TRBV5-5	TRBJ2-1	TRBD1	CASSLVPGQGEQFF	TGTGCCAGCAGCTTAGTCCCGGGACAGGGGGAGCAGTTCTTC
NA	TRBV6-5	TRBJ1-2	TRBD1	CASSQFRQGAGGYTF	TGTGCCAGCAGTCAATTCCGACAGGGGGCCGGTGGCTACACCTTC
NA	TRBV2	TRBJ1-1	TRBD1	CASSSGTGVQAFF	TGTGCCAGCAGTTCCGGGACAGGGGTTCAAGCTTTCTTT
NA	TRBV27	TRBJ2-7	TRBD1	CASSSWTGGSYEQYF	TGTGCCAGCAGTTCTTGGACAGGGGGCTCCTACGAGCAGTACTTC
NA	TRBV7-2	TRBJ2-1	NA	CASSLDGGFLNEQFF	TGTGCCAGCAGCTTAGACGGGGGATTTCTCAATGAGCAGTTCTTC
NA	TRBV4-2	TRBJ2-5	NA	CASSQFGGVEETQYF	TGTGCCAGCAGCCAATTTGGCGGGGTAGAAGAGACCCAGTACTTC
NA	TRBV5-6	TRBJ2-3	NA	CASSLYEGLLGTDTQYF	TGTGCCAGCAGCTTGTACGAGGGTCTTTTGGGAACAGATACGCAGTATTTT
NA	TRBV6-5	TRBJ1-2	NA	CASSYSRGHGYTF	TGTGCCAGCAGTTACTCGAGAGGCCATGGCTACACCTTC
NA	TRBV12-1	TRBJ1-6	NA	CASSHKGTDRRQRNSPLHF	TGTGCCAGCAGTCACAAGGGCACCGACAGGCGCCAGCGTAATTCACCCCTCCACTTT
NA	TRBV7-7	TRBJ2-2	TRBD1	CASSFGQGDTGELFF	TGTGCTAGCAGCTTCGGACAGGGTGACACCGGGGAGCTGTTTTTT
NA	TRBV7-8	TRBJ1-3	NA	CASSLGSRYSGNTIYF	TGTGCCAGCAGCTTAGGGTCCAGATACTCTGGAAACACCATATATTTT